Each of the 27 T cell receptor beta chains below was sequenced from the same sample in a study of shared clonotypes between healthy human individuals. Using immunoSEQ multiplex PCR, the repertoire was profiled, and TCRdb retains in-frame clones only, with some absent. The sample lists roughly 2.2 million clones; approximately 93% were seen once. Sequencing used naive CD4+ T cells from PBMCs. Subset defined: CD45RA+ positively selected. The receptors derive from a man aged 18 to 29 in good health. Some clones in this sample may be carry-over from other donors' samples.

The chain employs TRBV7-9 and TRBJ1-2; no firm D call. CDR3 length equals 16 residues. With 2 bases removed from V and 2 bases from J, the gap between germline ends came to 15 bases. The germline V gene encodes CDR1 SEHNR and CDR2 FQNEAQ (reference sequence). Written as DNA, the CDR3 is TGTGCCAGCAGCTTACGGCGGGTCGACGCCAACTATGGCTACACCTTC. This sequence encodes CASSLRRVDANYGYTF.

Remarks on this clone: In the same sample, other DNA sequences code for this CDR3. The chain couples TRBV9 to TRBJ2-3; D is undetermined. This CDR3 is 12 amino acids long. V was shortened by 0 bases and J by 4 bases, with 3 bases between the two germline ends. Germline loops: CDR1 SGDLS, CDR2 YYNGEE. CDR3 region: CASSVESDTQYF. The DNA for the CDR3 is TGTGCCAGCAGCGTAGAGTCAGATACGCAGTATTTT.

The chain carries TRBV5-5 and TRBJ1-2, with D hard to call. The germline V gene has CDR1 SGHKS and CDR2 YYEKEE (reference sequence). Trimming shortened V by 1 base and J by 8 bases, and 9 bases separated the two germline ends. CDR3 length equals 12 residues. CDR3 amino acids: CASSLLEDGYTF. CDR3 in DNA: TGTGCCAGCAGCTTGTTGGAAGACGGCTACACCTTC.

For the CDR3, the DNA is TGTGCCAGCAGCGGGACTAGCGGGCACAATGAGCAGTTCTTC. Translating it yields CASSGTSGHNEQFF. The chain has TRBV2 and TRBJ2-1, with 12 bases lining up with TRBD2. This CDR3 region has 14 residues. CDR1 and CDR2 from the germline V gene are SNHLY and FYNNEI. J lost 5 bases, V lost 6 bases, and 2 bases had no gene match.

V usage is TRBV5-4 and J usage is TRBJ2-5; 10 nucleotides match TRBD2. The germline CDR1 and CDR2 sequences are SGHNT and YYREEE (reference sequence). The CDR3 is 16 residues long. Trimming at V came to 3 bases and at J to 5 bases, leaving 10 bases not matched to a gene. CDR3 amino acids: CASSSQAGGPGETQYF. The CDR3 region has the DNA TGTGCCAGCAGCTCCCAAGCGGGAGGGCCTGGCGAGACCCAGTACTTC.

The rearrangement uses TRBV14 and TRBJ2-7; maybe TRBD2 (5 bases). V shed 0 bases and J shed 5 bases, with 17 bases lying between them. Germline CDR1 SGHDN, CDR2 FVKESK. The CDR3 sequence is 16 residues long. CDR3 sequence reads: CASSQDLRDWVHEQYF. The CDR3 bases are TGTGCCAGCAGCCAAGACCTTCGGGATTGGGTTCACGAGCAGTACTTC.

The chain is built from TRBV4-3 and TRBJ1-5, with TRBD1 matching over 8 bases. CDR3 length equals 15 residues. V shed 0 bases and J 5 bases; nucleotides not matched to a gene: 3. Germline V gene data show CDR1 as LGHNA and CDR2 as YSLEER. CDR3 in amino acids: CASSQDWTGYQPQHF. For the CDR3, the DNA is TGCGCCAGCAGCCAAGATTGGACAGGGTATCAGCCCCAGCATTTT.

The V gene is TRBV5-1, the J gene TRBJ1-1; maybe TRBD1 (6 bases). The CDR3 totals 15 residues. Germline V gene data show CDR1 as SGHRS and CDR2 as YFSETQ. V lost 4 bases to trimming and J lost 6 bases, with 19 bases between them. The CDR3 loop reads CASSLGGGARAEAFF. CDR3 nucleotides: TGCGCCAGCAGCCTCGGTGGGGGGGCGCGGGCTGAAGCTTTCTTT.

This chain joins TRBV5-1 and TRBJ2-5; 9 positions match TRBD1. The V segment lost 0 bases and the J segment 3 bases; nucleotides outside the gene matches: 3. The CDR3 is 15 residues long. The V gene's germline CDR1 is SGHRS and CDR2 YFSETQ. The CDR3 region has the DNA TGCGCCAGCAGCTTGGTCGGGGACAGGGAAGAGACCCAGTACTTC. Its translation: CASSLVGDREETQYF. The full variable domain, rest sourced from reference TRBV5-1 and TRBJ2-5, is KAGVTQTPRYLIKTRGQQVTLSCSPISGHRSVSWYQQTPGQGLQFLFEYFSETQRNKGNFPGRFSGRQFSNSRSEMNVSTLELGDSALYLCASSLVGDREETQYFGPGTRLLVL.

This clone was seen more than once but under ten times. The CDR3 nucleotides are TGTGCCAGCAGCTTCCGGGCCATCATGTGGGAAGCTTTCTTT. Encoded protein: CASSFRAIMWEAFF. The rearrangement uses TRBV7-9 and TRBJ1-1; D unclear. V was shortened by 3 bases and J by 8 bases, with 16 bases between the two germline ends. The germline CDR1 and CDR2 sequences are SEHNR and FQNEAQ (reference sequence). The length of the CDR3 is 14 residues.

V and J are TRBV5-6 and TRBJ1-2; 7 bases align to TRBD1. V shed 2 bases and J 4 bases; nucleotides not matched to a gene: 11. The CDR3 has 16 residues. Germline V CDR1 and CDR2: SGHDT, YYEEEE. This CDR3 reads CASSFTDRVGFYGYTF. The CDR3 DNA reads TGTGCCAGCAGCTTCACAGACAGGGTAGGCTTCTATGGCTACACCTTC.

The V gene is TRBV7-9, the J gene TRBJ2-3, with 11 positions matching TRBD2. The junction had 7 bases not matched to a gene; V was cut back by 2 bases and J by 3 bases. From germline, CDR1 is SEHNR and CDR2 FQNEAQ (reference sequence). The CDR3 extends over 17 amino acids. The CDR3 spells CASSLMPGTSGTDTQYF. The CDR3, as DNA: TGTGCCAGCAGCTTAATGCCCGGGACTAGCGGAACAGATACGCAGTATTTT.

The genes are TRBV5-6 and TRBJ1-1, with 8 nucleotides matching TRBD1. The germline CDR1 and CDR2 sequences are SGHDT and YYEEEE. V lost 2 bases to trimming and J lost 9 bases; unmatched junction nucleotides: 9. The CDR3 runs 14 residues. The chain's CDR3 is CASSLGQGPVKAFF. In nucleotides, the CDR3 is TGTGCCAGCAGCTTAGGACAGGGACCCGTGAAAGCTTTCTTT. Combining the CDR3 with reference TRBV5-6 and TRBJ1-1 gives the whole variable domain DAGVTQSPTHLIKTRGQQVTLRCSPKSGHDTVSWYQQALGQGPQFIFQYYEEEERQRGNFPDRFSGHQFPNYSSELNVNALLLGDSALYLCASSLGQGPVKAFFGQGTRLTVV.

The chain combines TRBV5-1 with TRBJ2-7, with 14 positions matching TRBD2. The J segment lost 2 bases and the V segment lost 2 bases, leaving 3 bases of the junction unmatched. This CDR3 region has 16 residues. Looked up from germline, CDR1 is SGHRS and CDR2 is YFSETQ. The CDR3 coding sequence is TGCGCCAGCAGCTTCGGGACTAGCGGGAGAACCTACGAGCAGTACTTC. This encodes CASSFGTSGRTYEQYF.

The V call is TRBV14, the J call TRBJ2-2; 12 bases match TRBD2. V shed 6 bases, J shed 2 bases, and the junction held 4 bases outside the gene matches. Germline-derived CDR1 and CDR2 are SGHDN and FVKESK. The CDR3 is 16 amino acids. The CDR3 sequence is CASSSGLAGNTGELFF. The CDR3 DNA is TGTGCCAGCAGTTCGGGACTAGCGGGTAACACCGGGGAGCTGTTTTTT.

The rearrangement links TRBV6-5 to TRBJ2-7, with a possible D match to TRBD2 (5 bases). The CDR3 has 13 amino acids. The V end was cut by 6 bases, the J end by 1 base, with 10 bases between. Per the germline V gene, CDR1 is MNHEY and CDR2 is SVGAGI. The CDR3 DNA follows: TGTGCCAGCAGGGGCCCGGGGTCCTACGAGCAGTACTTC. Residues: CASRGPGSYEQYF.

The CDR3 DNA reads TGTGCCAGTAGTAGCGGTAACACCGGGGAGCTGTTTTTT. It encodes CASSSGNTGELFF. The rearrangement links TRBV19 to TRBJ2-2, with D unclear. This CDR3 is 13 amino acids long. CDR1 and CDR2 from the germline V gene are LNHDA and SQIVND (reference sequence). V was cut by 4 bases and J by 2 bases, with 5 bases left in between.

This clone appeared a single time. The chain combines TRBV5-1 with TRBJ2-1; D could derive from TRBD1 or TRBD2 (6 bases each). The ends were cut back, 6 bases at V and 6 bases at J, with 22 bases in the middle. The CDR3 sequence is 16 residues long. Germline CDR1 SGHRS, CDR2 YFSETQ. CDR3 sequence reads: CASTKAGHGPPNEQFF. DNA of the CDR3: TGCGCCAGCACTAAGGCGGGACACGGACCCCCCAATGAGCAGTTCTTC.

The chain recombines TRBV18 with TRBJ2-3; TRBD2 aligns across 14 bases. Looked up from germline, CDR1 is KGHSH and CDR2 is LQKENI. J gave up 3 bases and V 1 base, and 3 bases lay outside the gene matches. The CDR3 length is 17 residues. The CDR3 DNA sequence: TGTGCCAGCTCACCACGGGGACTAGCGGGAGTGACAGATACGCAGTATTTT. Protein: CASSPRGLAGVTDTQYF.

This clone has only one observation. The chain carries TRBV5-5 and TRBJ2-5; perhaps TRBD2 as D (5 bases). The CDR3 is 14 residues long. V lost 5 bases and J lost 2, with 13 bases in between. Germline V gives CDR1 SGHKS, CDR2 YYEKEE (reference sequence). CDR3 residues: CASSYNGIQETQYF. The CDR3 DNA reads TGTGCCAGCAGTTATAACGGGATTCAAGAGACCCAGTACTTC.

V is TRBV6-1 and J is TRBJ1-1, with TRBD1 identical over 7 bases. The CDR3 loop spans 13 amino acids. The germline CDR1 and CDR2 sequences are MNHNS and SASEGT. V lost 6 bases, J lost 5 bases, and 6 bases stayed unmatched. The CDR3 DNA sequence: TGTGCCAGCAGATTAGGGGGCGGGACTGAAGCTTTCTTT. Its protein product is CASRLGGGTEAFF.

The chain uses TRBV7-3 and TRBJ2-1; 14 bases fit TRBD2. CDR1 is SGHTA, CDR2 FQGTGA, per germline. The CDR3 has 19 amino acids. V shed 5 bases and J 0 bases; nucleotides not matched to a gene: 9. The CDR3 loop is CASSPRGLAGAFSYNEQFF. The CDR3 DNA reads TGTGCCAGCAGCCCGAGGGGACTAGCGGGAGCCTTCTCCTACAATGAGCAGTTCTTC.

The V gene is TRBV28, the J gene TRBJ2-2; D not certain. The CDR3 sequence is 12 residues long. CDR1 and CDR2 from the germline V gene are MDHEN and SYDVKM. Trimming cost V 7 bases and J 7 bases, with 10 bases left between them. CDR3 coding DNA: TGTGCCAGCACTGAGGTGGACGGGGAGCTGTTTTTT. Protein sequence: CASTEVDGELFF.

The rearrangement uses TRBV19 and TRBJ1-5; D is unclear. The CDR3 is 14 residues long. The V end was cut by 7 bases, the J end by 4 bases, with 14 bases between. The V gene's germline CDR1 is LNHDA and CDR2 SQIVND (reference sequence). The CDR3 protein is CASTAGRANQPQHF. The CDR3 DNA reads TGTGCCAGTACCGCGGGCCGGGCGAATCAGCCCCAGCATTTT.

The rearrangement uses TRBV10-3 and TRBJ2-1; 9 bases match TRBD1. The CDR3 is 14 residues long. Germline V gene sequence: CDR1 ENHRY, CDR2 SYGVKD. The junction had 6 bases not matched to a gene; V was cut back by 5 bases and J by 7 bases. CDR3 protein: CAISPQGALNEQFF. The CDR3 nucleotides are TGTGCCATCAGTCCACAGGGGGCTTTAAATGAGCAGTTCTTC.

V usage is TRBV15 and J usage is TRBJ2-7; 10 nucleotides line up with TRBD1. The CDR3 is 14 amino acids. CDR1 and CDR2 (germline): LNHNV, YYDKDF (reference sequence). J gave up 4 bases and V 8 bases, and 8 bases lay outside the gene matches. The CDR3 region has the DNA TGTGCCACCTCCGTGGACAGGGGGGATTACGAGCAGTACTTC. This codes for CATSVDRGDYEQYF.

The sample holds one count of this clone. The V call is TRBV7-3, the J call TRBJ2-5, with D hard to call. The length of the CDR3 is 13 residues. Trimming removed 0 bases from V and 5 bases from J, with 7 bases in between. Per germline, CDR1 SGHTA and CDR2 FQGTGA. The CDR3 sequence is CASSLTKEETQYF. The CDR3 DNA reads TGTGCCAGCAGCTTAACGAAGGAGGAGACCCAGTACTTC.